This T cell receptor beta chain came from a study of T cell repertoires in cytomegalovirus infection. The CDR3 runs to 14 residues. From germline, CDR1 is LGHNT and CDR2 FRNRAP. Trimming pared 1 base from V and 0 bases from J, leaving 6 bases between. TCRdb re-called the reads with MiXCR, one entry per CDR3 protein. The table has about 130,000 distinct CDR3 sequences, 25% to 35% seen once. Study-wide points: HLA-C-restricted CMV-specific TCR beta clonotypes prevailed in the ex vivo response.

This clonotype has just one count. Its antigen remains unidentified. This TCR came from a human donor in good health (CMV status not recorded). Some clones in this sample may be carry-over from other donors' samples. V is TRBV12-5 and J is TRBJ2-5, with no clear D. The specimen was CD8+ T cells from cultured PBMCs, collected from culture after CMV antigen stimulation. The CDR3 DNA is TGTGCTAGTGGTTTGGATGACAACCAAGAGACCCAGTACTTC. This codes for CASGLDDNQETQYF.